This passage covers 12 T cell receptor beta chains from one sample sequenced in a study of OX40 agonist ivuxolimab in advanced cancers. Clones were read by immunoSEQ multiplex PCR, and TCRdb kept only the in-frame ones, dropping some. The repertoire has 60,000 to 75,000 clones, about nine tenths of them found once; the top ten carry more than 14%. This specimen was CD4+ or CD8+ T cells sorted from blood, taken in a trial of the OX40 agonist ivuxolimab. The receptors stem from an adult with an advanced solid tumor such as melanoma, head and neck, liver or kidney cancer.

V usage is TRBV27 and J usage is TRBJ1-5; 7 positions match TRBD1. Germline V gene lookup returns CDR1 MNHEY and CDR2 SMNVEV (reference sequence). The CDR3 length is 15 residues. Germline trimming cut 5 bases from V and 4 bases from J; bases unmatched to any gene: 8. DNA for the CDR3: TGTGCCAGCAGTCGGGACAGCTCTGAAAATCAGCCCCAGCATTTT. Its protein product is CASSRDSSENQPQHF.

V gene TRBV19 combines with J gene TRBJ1-1; unclear D gene. The germline V gene encodes CDR1 LNHDA and CDR2 SQIVND (reference sequence). The CDR3 loop spans 12 amino acids. Trimming took off 4 bases at V and 5 bases at J, with 8 bases between the two ends. As DNA, the CDR3 is TGTGCCAGTAGTAATATGGGGACTGAAGCTTTCTTT. Its protein product is CASSNMGTEAFF. Full variable domain (remainder filled in from reference TRBV19 and TRBJ1-1): DGGITQSPKYLFRKEGQNVTLSCEQNLNHDAMYWYRQDPGQGLRLIYYSQIVNDFQKGDIAEGYSVSREKKESFPLTVTSAQKNPTAFYLCASSNMGTEAFFGQGTRLTVV.

The rearrangement uses TRBV18 and TRBJ2-1; 9 nucleotides agree with TRBD1. J was trimmed by 1 base and V by 5 bases; bases with no gene match: 3. The CDR3 runs to 15 residues. Per germline, CDR1 KGHSH and CDR2 LQKENI. The CDR3 region is CASSAGTGSYNEQFF. DNA for the CDR3: TGTGCCAGCTCAGCCGGGACAGGGTCCTACAATGAGCAGTTCTTC.

This chain connects TRBV7-9 to TRBJ2-7; D may correspond to TRBD1 or TRBD2 (5 bases each). The germline gives CDR1 SEHNR, CDR2 FQNEAQ (reference sequence). This CDR3 region has 14 residues. Trimming took 5 bases from V and 4 from J, leaving 15 bases between them. CDR3 sequence (DNA): TGTGCCAGCAGCCCCCCCGGGGCAGGGTACGAGCAGTACTTC. Protein product: CASSPPGAGYEQYF. The full variable domain, completed using reference TRBV7-9 and TRBJ2-7, is DTGVSQNPRHKITKRGQNVTFRCDPISEHNRLYWYRQTLGQGPEFLTYFQNEAQLEKSRLLSDRFSAERPKGSFSTLEIQRTEQGDSAMYLCASSPPGAGYEQYFGPGTRLTVT.

The rearrangement joins TRBV19 to TRBJ1-2; D may be TRBD1 (6 bases). The CDR3 is made up of 15 amino acids. Germline-derived CDR1 and CDR2 are LNHDA and SQIVND (reference sequence). Trimming stripped 4 bases from V and 10 bases from J, with 22 bases between. In DNA, the CDR3 is TGTGCCAGTAGTACAGGGGCGGAGGGTACGGGAGACTACACCTTC. Protein product: CASSTGAEGTGDYTF.

This rearrangement joins TRBV27 to TRBJ2-1; TRBD2 matches 10 bases. This CDR3 is built from 15 residues. V was pared by 4 bases and J by 6 bases, with 6 bases of the junction left unmatched. The germline V gene has CDR1 MNHEY and CDR2 SMNVEV (reference sequence). CDR3 in amino acids: CASSSGAGGGNEQFF. CDR3 sequence (DNA): TGTGCCAGCAGTTCAGGAGCGGGAGGGGGCAATGAGCAGTTCTTC.

The chain recombines TRBV5-1 with TRBJ2-7; D is uncertain. The CDR3 has 15 residues. CDR1 is SGHRS, CDR2 YFSETQ, per germline. The ends were cut back, 1 base at V and 5 bases at J, with 16 bases in the middle. The CDR3 DNA sequence: TGCGCCAGCAGCTTGAACAGCCACCCCCCAGACGAGCAGTACTTC. This codes for CASSLNSHPPDEQYF.

V gene TRBV6-1 combines with J gene TRBJ2-5; 12 bases fit TRBD2. V gave up 2 bases and J gave up 5 bases; unmatched junction bases: 6. CDR1 is MNHNS, CDR2 SASEGT, per germline. The CDR3 sequence is 16 residues long. The CDR3 here is CASSELAGGGGETQYF. Written as DNA, the CDR3 is TGTGCCAGCAGTGAACTAGCGGGAGGGGGCGGGGAGACCCAGTACTTC.

This clone has a handful of counts. The chain carries TRBV28 and TRBJ1-5; the D is unclear. The V gene's germline CDR1 is MDHEN and CDR2 SYDVKM. Trimming took 10 bases from V and 7 from J, leaving 14 bases between them. The CDR3 contains 12 residues. The CDR3 sequence is CATHDPGQPQHF. For the CDR3, the DNA is TGTGCCACCCACGACCCGGGGCAGCCCCAGCATTTT.

The chain links TRBV6-5 to TRBJ2-7; no clear D. CDR1 is MNHEY and CDR2 is SVGAGI in the germline V gene. V dropped 0 bases and J dropped 6 bases, with 9 bases sitting between them. This CDR3 has 13 amino acids. The CDR3 DNA sequence: TGTGCCAGCAGTTACTCGAGCCCCGGCGAGCAGTACTTC. Protein: CASSYSSPGEQYF.

V is TRBV6-5 and J is TRBJ1-5; D uncertain. Germline V gives CDR1 MNHEY, CDR2 SVGAGI. This CDR3 is 13 amino acids long. Trimming left V 0 bases short and J 5 bases short, with 5 bases between. The CDR3 DNA follows: TGTGCCAGCAGTTACTCGCGAGATCAGCCCCAGCATTTT. It specifies CASSYSRDQPQHF.

The rearrangement joins TRBV4-2 to TRBJ1-3; TRBD1 agrees at 7 bases. Germline CDR1 LGHNA, CDR2 YNFKEQ. This CDR3 contains 15 residues. The J segment lost 0 bases and the V segment lost 9 bases, leaving 8 bases of the junction unmatched. CDR3 coding DNA: TGTGCCAGGCCCGGACAGGTAAGCTCTGGAAACACCATATATTTT. Residues: CARPGQVSSGNTIYF.